This T cell receptor beta chain emerged from a study of identical twins' blood T cells. Each CDR3 protein gets one entry after TCRdb re-called the 5' RACE reads with MiXCR. The table has 400,000 or so distinct CDR3 sequences, over 25% seen once. The CDR3 runs to 18 residues. Germline V gene data show CDR1 as SGHVS and CDR2 as FNYEAQ. Trimming shortened V by 10 bases and J by 1 base, and 29 bases separated the two germline ends. This clonotype turned up a few times. This chain joins TRBV7-6 and TRBJ2-7; D may be TRBD1 (6 bases). Source material: PBMCs. The receptor was derived from a woman aged 18-55 years in good health. The CDR3 reads CATKHPLTGTPGSYEQYF. The CDR3, as DNA: TGTGCCACCAAGCACCCTCTCACCGGGACACCGGGATCCTACGAGCAGTACTTC.